This entry lists 2 T cell receptor beta chains sequenced from one sample in a study of low-dose radiotherapy and immunotherapy resistance in tumors (dated by TCRdb to between 2021 and 2024). The reads were generated on an Illumina MiniSeq. First-strand cDNA was synthesized using Superscript III and a set of TRAV- and TRBV-specific primers, so that both TCRalpha and TCRbeta chains were covered. A roughly 20-cycle PCR with Phusion amplified the TCRs, pairing a constant-region primer with the adapter that was attached to the V primers. TCRdb trimmed public reads at Q25 via fastp, called clones via MiXCR and kept in-frame beta chains. CDR3 protein duplicates are merged, each entry listing the most common genes and DNA. This sample is represented by some 40,000 distinct CDR3 sequences; more than 20% of them were singletons. The ten top clones hold roughly 10% of the sample. The sample's time point label, decoded: after trial treatment. Explained via the paper, the treatment or condition label denotes: LDRT plus nivolumab, ipilimumab, low-dose cyclophosphamide and aspirin (RACIN trial).

This sample comprised PBMCs, obtained after low-dose radiotherapy plus immunotherapy. These receptors were obtained from a female donor with ovarian cancer.

This clonotype came up many times. The CDR3 sequence: CASSLRTSGGSDTQYF. The DNA of the CDR3 is TGTGCCAGCAGCCTTCGGACTAGCGGGGGCTCAGATACGCAGTATTTT. The chain employs TRBV11-1 and TRBJ2-3; 13 bases are a match to TRBD2. The CDR3 extends over 16 amino acids. Per germline, CDR1 SGHAT and CDR2 FQDESV (reference sequence). Germline trimming cut 5 bases from V and 4 bases from J; bases unmatched to any gene: 6.

This clonotype has at least ten counts. The rearrangement links TRBV12-3 or TRBV12-4 to TRBJ2-1, with D possibly being TRBD2 (7 bases). The CDR3 spans 15 residues. V was shortened by 3 bases and J by 6 bases, with 15 bases between the two germline ends. CDR3 DNA: TGTGCCAGCAGTTTCGAGGGGGGGATGACCAATGAGCAGTTCTTC. Translated: CASSFEGGMTNEQFF.